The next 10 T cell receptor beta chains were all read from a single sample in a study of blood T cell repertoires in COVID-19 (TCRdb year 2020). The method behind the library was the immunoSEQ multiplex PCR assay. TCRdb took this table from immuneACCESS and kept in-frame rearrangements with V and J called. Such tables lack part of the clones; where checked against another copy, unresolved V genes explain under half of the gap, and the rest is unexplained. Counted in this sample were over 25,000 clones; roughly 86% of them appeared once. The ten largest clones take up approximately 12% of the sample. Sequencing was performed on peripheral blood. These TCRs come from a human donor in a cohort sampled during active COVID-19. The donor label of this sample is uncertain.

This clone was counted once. The CDR3, as DNA: TGTGCCATCACCCCGACTCAGACGGGCACTGAAGCTTTCTTT. This encodes CAITPTQTGTEAFF. The chain combines TRBV10-3 with TRBJ1-1; no clear D. The CDR3 length is 14 residues. Germline CDR1 ENHRY, CDR2 SYGVKD. V was pared by 7 bases and J by 4 bases, with 16 bases between.

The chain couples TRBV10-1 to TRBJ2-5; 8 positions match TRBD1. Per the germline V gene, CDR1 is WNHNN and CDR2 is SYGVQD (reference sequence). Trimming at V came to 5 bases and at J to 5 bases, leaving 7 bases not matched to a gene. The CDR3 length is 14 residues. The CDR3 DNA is TGCGCCAGCAGTAGGACAGGGTTCCGGGAGACCCAGTACTTC. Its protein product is CASSRTGFRETQYF.

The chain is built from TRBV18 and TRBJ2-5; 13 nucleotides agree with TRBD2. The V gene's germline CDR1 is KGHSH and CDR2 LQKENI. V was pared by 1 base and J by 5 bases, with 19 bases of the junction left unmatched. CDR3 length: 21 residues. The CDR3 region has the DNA TGTGCCAGCTCACCACGGGGCACGGGACGGACTAGCGGGAGAATAGAGGAGACCCAGTACTTC. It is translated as CASSPRGTGRTSGRIEETQYF.

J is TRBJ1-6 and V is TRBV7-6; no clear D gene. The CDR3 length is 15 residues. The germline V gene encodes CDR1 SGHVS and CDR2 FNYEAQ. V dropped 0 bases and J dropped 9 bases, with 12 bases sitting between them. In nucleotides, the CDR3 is TGTGCCAGCAGCTTAGCGGAAAGCGGGAGTTCACCCCTCCACTTT. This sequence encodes CASSLAESGSSPLHF.

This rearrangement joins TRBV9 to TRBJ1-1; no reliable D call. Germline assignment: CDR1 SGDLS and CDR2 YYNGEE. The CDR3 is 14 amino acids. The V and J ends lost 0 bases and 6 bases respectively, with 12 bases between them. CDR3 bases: TGTGCCAGCAGCGTAGAGGCAGACTCGGCTGAAGCTTTCTTT. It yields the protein CASSVEADSAEAFF.

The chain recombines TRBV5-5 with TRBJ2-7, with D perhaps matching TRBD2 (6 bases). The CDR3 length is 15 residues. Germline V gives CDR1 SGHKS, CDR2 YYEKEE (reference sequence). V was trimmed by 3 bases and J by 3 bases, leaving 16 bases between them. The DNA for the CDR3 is TGTGCCAGCAGCTGGATCCGGGACGGGAGCTACGAGCAGTACTTC. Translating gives CASSWIRDGSYEQYF.

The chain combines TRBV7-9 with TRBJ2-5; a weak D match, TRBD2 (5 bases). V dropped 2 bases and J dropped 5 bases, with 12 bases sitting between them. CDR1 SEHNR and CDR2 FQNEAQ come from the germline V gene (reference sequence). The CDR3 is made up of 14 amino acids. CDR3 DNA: TGTGCCAGCAGCTTAATGGGAGTCGGGGAGACCCAGTACTTC. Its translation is CASSLMGVGETQYF.

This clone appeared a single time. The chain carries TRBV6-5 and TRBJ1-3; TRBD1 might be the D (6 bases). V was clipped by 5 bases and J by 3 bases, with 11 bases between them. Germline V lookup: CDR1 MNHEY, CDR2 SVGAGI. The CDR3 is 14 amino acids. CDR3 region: CASSRTVNGNTIYF. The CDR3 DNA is TGTGCCAGCAGTCGGACAGTAAATGGAAACACCATATATTTT.

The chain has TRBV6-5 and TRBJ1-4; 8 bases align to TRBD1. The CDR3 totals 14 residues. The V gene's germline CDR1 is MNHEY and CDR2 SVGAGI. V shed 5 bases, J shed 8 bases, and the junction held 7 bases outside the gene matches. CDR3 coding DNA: TGTGCCAGCAGTCGGACAGGGAAGGGGGAAAAACTGTTTTTT. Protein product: CASSRTGKGEKLFF.

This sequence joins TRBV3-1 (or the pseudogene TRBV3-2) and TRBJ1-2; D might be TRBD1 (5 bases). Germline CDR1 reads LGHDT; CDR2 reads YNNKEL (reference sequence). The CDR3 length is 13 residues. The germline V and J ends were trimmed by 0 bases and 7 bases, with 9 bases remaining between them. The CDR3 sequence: CASSQDRVGGYTF. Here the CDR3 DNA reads TGTGCCAGCAGCCAAGACAGGGTGGGTGGCTACACCTTC.